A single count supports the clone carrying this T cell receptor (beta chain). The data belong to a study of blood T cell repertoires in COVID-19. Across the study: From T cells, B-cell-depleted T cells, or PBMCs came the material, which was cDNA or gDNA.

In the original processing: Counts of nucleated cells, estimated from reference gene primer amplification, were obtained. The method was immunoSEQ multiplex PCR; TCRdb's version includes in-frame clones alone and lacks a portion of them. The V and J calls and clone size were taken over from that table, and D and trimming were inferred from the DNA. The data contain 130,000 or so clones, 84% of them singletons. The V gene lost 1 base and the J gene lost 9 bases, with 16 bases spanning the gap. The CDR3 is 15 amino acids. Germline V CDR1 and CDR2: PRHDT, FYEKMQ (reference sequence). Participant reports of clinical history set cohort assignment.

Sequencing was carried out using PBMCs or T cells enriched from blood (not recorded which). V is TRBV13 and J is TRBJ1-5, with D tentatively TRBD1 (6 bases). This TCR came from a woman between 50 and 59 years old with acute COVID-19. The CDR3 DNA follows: TGTGCCAGCAGCTTAGCAGGGGCATTAGGCGGGCCCCAGCATTTT. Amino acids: CASSLAGALGGPQHF.